These 5 T cell receptor beta chains originate from one sample sequenced in a study of blood T cell repertoires in COVID-19. Sequencing used immunoSEQ multiplex PCR; TCRdb keeps in-frame clones, though not all of them. Altogether roughly 73,000 clones are present, about 88% being singletons, with the ten largest covering around 1.5%. The sequencing input was peripheral blood. These receptors were collected from a human donor in a cohort sampled during active COVID-19.

The chain joins TRBV6-5 to TRBJ2-3; TRBD2 matches at 8 bases. This CDR3 has 15 residues. The V gene end was trimmed by 2 bases and the J gene end by 3 bases; junction bases not matched to a gene: 4. CDR1 is MNHEY, CDR2 SVGAGI, per germline. CDR3: CASSYKSGRTDTQYF. CDR3 coding DNA: TGTGCCAGCAGTTACAAAAGCGGGAGAACAGATACGCAGTATTTT.

CDR3 DNA: TGTGCCAGCAGTGATCTCGGGGAACCCCTCCACTTT. Encoded protein: CASSDLGEPLHF. This chain uses TRBV6-1 with TRBJ1-6; D is unresolved. CDR1 is MNHNS, CDR2 SASEGT, per germline. Trimming pared 3 bases from V and 12 bases from J, leaving 9 bases between. The CDR3 is 12 residues long.

This sequence joins TRBV7-9 and TRBJ2-2; perhaps TRBD1 as D (7 bases). The ends were cut back, 8 bases at V and 5 bases at J, with 9 bases in the middle. This CDR3 has 12 amino acids. Germline loops: CDR1 SEHNR, CDR2 FQNEAQ (reference sequence). CDR3 coding DNA: TGTGCCAGCCCAGGGGGGACCGGGGAGCTGTTTTTT. Amino acids: CASPGGTGELFF.

The table lists this clone with a count of one. The chain employs TRBV7-9 and TRBJ2-7, with 9 positions matching TRBD1. Germline lookup yields CDR1 SEHNR and CDR2 FQNEAQ (reference sequence). The CDR3 contains 15 residues. V trimming: 5 bases; J trimming: 2 bases; junction bases outside the gene matches: 7. CDR3: CASSPRTGATYEQYF. CDR3 bases: TGTGCCAGCAGCCCCCGGACAGGGGCGACCTACGAGCAGTACTTC. Together with reference TRBV7-9 and TRBJ2-7, the CDR3 gives the full variable domain: DTGVSQNPRHKITKRGQNVTFRCDPISEHNRLYWYRQTLGQGPEFLTYFQNEAQLEKSRLLSDRFSAERPKGSFSTLEIQRTEQGDSAMYLCASSPRTGATYEQYFGPGTRLTVT.

V is TRBV27 and J is TRBJ1-4; D uncertain. V shed 0 bases and J shed 8 bases, with 10 bases lying between them. CDR1 and CDR2 (germline): MNHEY, SMNVEV (reference sequence). CDR3 size: 14 residues. The CDR3 DNA reads TGTGCCAGCAGTTTATCCGGGTCGGAGGAAAAACTGTTTTTT. Translated: CASSLSGSEEKLFF.